Listed here is a single T cell receptor (beta chain). Its antigen is still unknown. The naive CD8 fraction comprised CD45RO-negative cells positively selected for CCR7 and excluded terminally differentiated effector memory CD45RA+ cells. This specimen comes from a study of shared clonotypes between healthy human individuals. Deep-level assay runs were performed. Produced via immunoSEQ multiplex PCR; TCRdb's table is partial and in-frame only. This sample has about 1,800,000 clones, with about 94% found just once. General observations from the study: Non-shared clonotypes had lower generation probabilities than clonotypes shared by all four sorted-subset donors.

The receptor was isolated from a man aged 18-30 years in good health. What was sequenced was naive CD8+ T cells sorted from blood.

The DNA for the CDR3 is TGTGCCAGCAGTGTTGGGGGCGGCTATGAGCAGTTCTTC. Its protein product is CASSVGGGYEQFF. The chain couples TRBV2 to TRBJ2-1; the D gene is possibly TRBD1 (6 bases). The CDR3 totals 13 residues. Germline V gene sequence: CDR1 SNHLY, CDR2 FYNNEI. Trimming removed 4 bases at V and 8 bases at J, with 12 bases between.